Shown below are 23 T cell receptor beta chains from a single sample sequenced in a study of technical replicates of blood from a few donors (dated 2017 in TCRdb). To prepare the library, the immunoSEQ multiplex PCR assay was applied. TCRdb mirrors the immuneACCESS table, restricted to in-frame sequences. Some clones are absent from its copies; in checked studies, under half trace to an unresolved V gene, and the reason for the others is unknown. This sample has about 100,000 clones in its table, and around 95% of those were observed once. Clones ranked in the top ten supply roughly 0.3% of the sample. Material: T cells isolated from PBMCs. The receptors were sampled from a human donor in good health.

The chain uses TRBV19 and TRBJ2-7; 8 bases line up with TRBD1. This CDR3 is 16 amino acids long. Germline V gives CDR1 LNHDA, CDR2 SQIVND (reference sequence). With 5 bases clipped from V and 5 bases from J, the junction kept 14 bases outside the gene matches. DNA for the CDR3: TGTGCCAGTAGTGCGCCTCCCGGGACAGGTAAACACGAGCAGTACTTC. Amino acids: CASSAPPGTGKHEQYF.

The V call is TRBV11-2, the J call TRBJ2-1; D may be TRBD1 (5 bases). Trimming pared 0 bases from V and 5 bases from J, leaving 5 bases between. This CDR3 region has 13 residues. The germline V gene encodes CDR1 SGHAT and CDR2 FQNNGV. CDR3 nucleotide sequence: TGTGCCAGCAGCTTAGACAGGGACAATGAGCAGTTCTTC. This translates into CASSLDRDNEQFF.

CDR3 protein: CASSFLGEGQGDTQYF. The CDR3 DNA reads as TGTGCCAGCAGTTTTTTGGGGGAGGGCCAAGGCGATACGCAGTATTTT. The genes are TRBV28 and TRBJ2-3; 7 positions match TRBD2. Per germline, CDR1 MDHEN and CDR2 SYDVKM. J was trimmed by 6 bases and V by 3 bases; bases with no gene match: 12. The CDR3 is 16 amino acids.

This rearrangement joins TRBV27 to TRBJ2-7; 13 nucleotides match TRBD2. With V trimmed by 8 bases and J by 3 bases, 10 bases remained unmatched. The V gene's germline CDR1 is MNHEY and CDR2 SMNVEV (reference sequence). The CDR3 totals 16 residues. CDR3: CASQGGLAGEGYEQYF. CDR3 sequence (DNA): TGTGCCAGCCAAGGTGGACTAGCGGGAGAGGGCTACGAGCAGTACTTC.

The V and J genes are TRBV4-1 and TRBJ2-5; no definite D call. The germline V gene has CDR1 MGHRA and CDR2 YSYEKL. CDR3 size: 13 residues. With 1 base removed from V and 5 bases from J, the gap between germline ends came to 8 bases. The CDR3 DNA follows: TGCGCCAGCAGCCAAGTCCTTTCGGAGACCCAGTACTTC. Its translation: CASSQVLSETQYF.

The CDR3 sequence is CSAREFTEQFF. CDR3 DNA: TGCAGTGCTAGGGAGTTTACTGAGCAGTTCTTC. The J gene is TRBJ2-1, the V gene TRBV20-1; D gene ambiguous. The CDR3 consists of 11 residues. Germline V CDR1 and CDR2: DFQATT, SNEGSKA (reference sequence). V was clipped by 3 bases and J by 9 bases, with 9 bases between them.

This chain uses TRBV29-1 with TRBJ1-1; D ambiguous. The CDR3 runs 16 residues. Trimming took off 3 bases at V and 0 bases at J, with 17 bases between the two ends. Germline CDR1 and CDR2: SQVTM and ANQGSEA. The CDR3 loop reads CSVDWRSVRMNTEAFF. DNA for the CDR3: TGCAGCGTTGATTGGCGGTCCGTAAGAATGAACACTGAAGCTTTCTTT.

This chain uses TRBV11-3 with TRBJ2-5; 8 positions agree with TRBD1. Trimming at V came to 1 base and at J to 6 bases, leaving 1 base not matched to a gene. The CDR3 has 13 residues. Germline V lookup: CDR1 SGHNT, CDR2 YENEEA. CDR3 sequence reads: CASSLGRGQTQYF. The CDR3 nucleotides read TGTGCCAGCAGCTTAGGCAGGGGGCAGACCCAGTACTTC.

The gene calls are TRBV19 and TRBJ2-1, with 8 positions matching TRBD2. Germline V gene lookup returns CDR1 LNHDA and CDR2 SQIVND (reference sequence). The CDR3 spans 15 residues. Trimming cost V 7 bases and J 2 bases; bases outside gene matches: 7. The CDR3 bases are TGTGCCAGTAACCAGCGGGAGAATGCCTACAATGAGCAGTTCTTC. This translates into CASNQRENAYNEQFF.

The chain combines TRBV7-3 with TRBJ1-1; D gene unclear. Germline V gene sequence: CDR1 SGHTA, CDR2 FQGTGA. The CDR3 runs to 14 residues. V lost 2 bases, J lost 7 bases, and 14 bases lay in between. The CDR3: CASSLEVGRDEAFF. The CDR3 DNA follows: TGTGCCAGCAGCTTAGAGGTCGGTCGGGATGAAGCTTTCTTT.

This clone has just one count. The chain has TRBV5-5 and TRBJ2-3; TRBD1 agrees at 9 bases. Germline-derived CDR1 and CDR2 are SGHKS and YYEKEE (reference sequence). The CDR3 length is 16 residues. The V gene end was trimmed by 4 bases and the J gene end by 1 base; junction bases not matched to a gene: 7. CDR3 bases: TGTGCCAGCAGCCCTGGGACAGGGTGGGGCACAGATACGCAGTATTTT. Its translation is CASSPGTGWGTDTQYF.

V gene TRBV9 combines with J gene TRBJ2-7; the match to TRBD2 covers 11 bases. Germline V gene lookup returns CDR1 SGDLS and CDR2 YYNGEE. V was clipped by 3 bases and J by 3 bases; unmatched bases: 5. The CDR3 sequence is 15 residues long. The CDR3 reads CASSELAGGHYEQYF. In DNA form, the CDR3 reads TGTGCCAGCAGCGAGCTAGCGGGAGGTCACTACGAGCAGTACTTC.

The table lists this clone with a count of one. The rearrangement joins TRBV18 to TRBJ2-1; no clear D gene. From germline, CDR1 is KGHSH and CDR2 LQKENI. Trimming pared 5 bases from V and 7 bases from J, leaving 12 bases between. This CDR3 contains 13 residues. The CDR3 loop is CASSGRGVNEQFF. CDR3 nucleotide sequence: TGTGCCAGCTCAGGGCGTGGCGTAAATGAGCAGTTCTTC. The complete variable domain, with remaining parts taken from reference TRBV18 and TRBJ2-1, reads NAGVMQNPRHLVRRRGQEARLRCSPMKGHSHVYWYRQLPEEGLKFMVYLQKENIIDESGMPKERFSAEFPKEGPSILRIQQVVRGDSAAYFCASSGRGVNEQFFGPGTRLTVL.

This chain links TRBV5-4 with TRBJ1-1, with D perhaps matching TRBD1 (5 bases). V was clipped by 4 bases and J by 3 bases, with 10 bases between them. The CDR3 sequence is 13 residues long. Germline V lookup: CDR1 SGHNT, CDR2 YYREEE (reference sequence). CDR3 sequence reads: CASSPGGDTEAFF. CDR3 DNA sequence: TGTGCCAGCAGCCCGGGGGGGGACACTGAAGCTTTCTTT.

CDR3 DNA: TGTGCCATCTCGGCTAGCGGGAGGACTCCCACCGGGGAGCTGTTTTTT. Encoded protein: CAISASGRTPTGELFF. The chain employs TRBV10-3 and TRBJ2-2; 11 bases match TRBD2. V shed 8 bases, J shed 4 bases, and the junction held 9 bases outside the gene matches. Germline assignment: CDR1 ENHRY and CDR2 SYGVKD. This CDR3 spans 16 amino acids.

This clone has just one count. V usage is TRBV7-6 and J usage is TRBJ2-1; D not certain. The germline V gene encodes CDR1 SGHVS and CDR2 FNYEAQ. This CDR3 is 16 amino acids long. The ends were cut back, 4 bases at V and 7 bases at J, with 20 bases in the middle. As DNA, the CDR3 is TGTGCCAGCAGCTCGTATAACCTTCTAACTGCGAATGAGCAGTTCTTC. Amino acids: CASSSYNLLTANEQFF.

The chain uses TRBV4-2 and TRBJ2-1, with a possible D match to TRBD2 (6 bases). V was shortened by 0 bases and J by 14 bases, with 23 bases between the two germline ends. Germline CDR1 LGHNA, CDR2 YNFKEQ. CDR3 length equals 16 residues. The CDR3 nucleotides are TGTGCCAGCAGCCAAGATTGGAGGGAGGTCCCCGGTTTTGAGTTCTTC. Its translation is CASSQDWREVPGFEFF.

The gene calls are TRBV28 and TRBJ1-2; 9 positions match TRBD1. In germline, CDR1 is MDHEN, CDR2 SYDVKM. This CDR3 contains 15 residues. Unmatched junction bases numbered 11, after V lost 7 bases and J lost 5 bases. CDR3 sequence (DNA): TGTGCCAGCAACCTCGGGGGACAGGGTTTGTATGGCTACACCTTC. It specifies CASNLGGQGLYGYTF.

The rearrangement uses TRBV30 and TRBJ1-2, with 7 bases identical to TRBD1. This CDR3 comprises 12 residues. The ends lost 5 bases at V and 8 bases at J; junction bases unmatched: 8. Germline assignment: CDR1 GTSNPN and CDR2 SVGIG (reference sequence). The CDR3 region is CAWYGDRSGYTF. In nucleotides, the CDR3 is TGTGCCTGGTATGGGGACAGATCGGGCTACACCTTC.

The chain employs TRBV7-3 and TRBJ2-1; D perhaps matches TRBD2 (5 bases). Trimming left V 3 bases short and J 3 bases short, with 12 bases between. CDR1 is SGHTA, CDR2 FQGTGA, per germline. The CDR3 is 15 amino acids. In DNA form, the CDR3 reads TGTGCCAGCAGCTTCACTAGTCACCTCTACAATGAGCAGTTCTTC. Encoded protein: CASSFTSHLYNEQFF.

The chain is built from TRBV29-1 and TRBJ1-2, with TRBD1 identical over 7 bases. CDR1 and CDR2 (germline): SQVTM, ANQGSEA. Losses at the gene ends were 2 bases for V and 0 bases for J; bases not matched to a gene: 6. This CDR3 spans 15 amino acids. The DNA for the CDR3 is TGCAGCGTTGAACAACCCGGGACAGCTAACTATGGCTACACCTTC. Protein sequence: CSVEQPGTANYGYTF. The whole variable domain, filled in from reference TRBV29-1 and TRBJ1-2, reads SAVISQKPSRDICQRGTSLTIQCQVDSQVTMMFWYRQQPGQSLTLIATANQGSEATYESGFVIDKFPISRPNLTFSTLTVSNMSPEDSSIYLCSVEQPGTANYGYTFGSGTRLTVV.

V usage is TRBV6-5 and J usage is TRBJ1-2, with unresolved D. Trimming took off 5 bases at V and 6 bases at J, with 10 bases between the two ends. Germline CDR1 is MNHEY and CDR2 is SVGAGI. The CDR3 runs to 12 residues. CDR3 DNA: TGTGCCAGCAGTAGCTCGGGAAATGGCTACACCTTC. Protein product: CASSSSGNGYTF.

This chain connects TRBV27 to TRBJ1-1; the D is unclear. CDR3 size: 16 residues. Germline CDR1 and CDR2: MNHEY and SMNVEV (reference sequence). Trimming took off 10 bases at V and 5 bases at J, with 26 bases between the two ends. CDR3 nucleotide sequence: TGTGCCACGATAAACGGGGTCGAGGCGGGAAGTACTGAAGCTTTCTTT. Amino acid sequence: CATINGVEAGSTEAFF.